This T cell receptor (beta chain) stems from a study of blood T cell repertoires in COVID-19. This table comes from immunoSEQ multiplex PCR, and its TCRdb copy is limited to in-frame clones, with some not included. The sample has about 200,000 clones; roughly 82% are singletons. Germline V CDR1 and CDR2: MNHEY, SMNVEV (reference sequence). The germline V and J ends were trimmed by 4 bases and 0 bases, with 12 bases remaining between them. This CDR3 region has 15 residues. In its sample, this clone was seen a few times. Everyone who took part was about 18 to 89 years old, and they came from 20 to 25 US areas. Cohort assignment relied on participant-reported clinical history.

This chain connects TRBV27 to TRBJ1-1; a weak D match, TRBD1 (6 bases). The sequence was collected from a man aged 35 to 55 with acute COVID-19. Sequenced: PBMCs or T cells enriched from blood (not recorded which). CDR3: CASSSRQDMNTEAFF. In DNA form, the CDR3 reads TGTGCCAGCAGTTCAAGACAGGACATGAACACTGAAGCTTTCTTT.